This T cell receptor (beta chain) comes out of a study of T cells in Graves' hyperthyroidism and ophthalmopathy. TCR beta CDR3 regions were amplified from RNA. HTBI primers were the set used in a first-round RT-PCR of the TCR CDR3. TCRdb re-called the multiplex PCR reads with MiXCR, one entry per CDR3 protein. This repertoire shows a few hundred thousand distinct CDR3 sequences, about a sixth found once; its top ten account for roughly 8%. This CDR3 spans 16 amino acids. J was trimmed by 6 bases and V by 2 bases; bases with no gene match: 8. Germline V CDR1 and CDR2: SGHVS, FQNEAQ. This clonotype was recorded many times.

Source material: blood. This TCR was sampled from a young woman with Graves' hyperthyroidism. The chain carries TRBV7-8 and TRBJ1-2; 11 nucleotides agree with TRBD1. The CDR3 protein is CASSLTPGTGGDGYTF. In DNA, the CDR3 is TGTGCCAGCAGCTTAACCCCCGGGACAGGGGGGGATGGCTACACCTTC.